This T cell receptor beta chain was identified during a study of blood T cell repertoires in COVID-19. The data were produced by immunoSEQ multiplex PCR, yet TCRdb's version contains in-frame clones alone and is incomplete. This sample has about 39,000 clones, with approximately 90% found just once. The germline gives CDR1 KGHSH, CDR2 LQKENI. The CDR3 spans 16 residues. V dropped 5 bases and J dropped 2; count of bases not matched to a gene: 8. The clonotype was recovered from a man aged 50-59 years with active COVID-19. V usage is TRBV18 and J usage is TRBJ2-2; 7 bases are shared with TRBD1. The sample taken for sequencing was peripheral blood. CDR3 sequence (DNA): TGTGCCAGCTCATCGACGACAGGGATAAACACCGGGGAGCTGTTTTTT. It translates to CASSSTTGINTGELFF.